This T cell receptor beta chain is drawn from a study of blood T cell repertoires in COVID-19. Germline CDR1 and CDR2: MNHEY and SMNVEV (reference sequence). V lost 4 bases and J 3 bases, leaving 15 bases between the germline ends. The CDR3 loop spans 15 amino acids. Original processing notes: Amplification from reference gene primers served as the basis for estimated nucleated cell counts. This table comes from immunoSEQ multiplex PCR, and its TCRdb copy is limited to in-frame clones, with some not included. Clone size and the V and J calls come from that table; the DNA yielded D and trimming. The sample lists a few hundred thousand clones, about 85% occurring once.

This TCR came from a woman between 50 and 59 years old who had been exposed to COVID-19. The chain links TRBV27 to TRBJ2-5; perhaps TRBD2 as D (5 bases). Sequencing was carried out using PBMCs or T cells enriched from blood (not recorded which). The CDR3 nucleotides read TGTGCCAGCAGTTCTTTAGGACTCGGTGAAGAGACCCAGTACTTC. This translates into CASSSLGLGEETQYF.